A single sample is the source of the 30 T cell receptor beta chains below, sequenced in a study of tumor and adjacent non-tumor tissue in lung cancer. This sample's RNA came from whole unsorted tissue. This non-tumor lung sample came from over 3 cm beyond the tumor edge. TCRbeta libraries were built with three rounds of nested PCR, modified from ARM-PCR. TCRdb fed the multiplex PCR reads into MiXCR, producing one record per CDR3 protein. Of about 98,000 distinct CDR3 sequences in the sample, 80% were seen once. Specimen: distant non-tumor lung tissue. These TCRs come from a man aged 55 to 70 with small cell lung cancer.

This clonotype has at least ten counts. This chain connects TRBV6-2 or TRBV6-3 to TRBJ2-7, with D possibly TRBD1 on 5 matching bases. Looked up from germline, CDR1 is MNHEY and CDR2 is SVGEGT. The V end lost 5 bases, the J end lost 0 bases, and 8 bases lay between the germline ends. The CDR3 spans 13 residues. Here the CDR3 DNA reads TGTGCCAGCAGTATAGACAGCTCCTACGAGCAGTACGTC. Protein: CASSIDSSYEQYV.

Concerning this clonotype: The junction departs from the called germline gene at one end, perhaps through a read error. The V and J genes are TRBV29-1 and TRBJ2-1; weak D call: TRBD2 (5 bases). Germline CDR1 SQVTM, CDR2 ANQGSEA. The CDR3 contains 15 residues. CDR3 protein: CSVELACNPYNGQFF. Here the CDR3 DNA reads TGCAGTGTTGAATTAGCGTGCAATCCCTACAATGGGCAGTTCTTC.

This clonotype has a single count. Because the CDR3 is missing its conserved closing phenylalanine or tryptophan, this is likely a read error. V is TRBV6-2 or TRBV6-3 and J is TRBJ1-6; D remains unclear. The CDR3 covers 15 residues. CDR1 is MNHEY and CDR2 is SVGEGT in the germline V gene. V lost 5 bases and J lost 4, with 12 bases in between. CDR3 sequence: CASSTGGRYNSPLHL. DNA for the CDR3: TGTGCCAGCAGTACTGGAGGTCGGTATAATTCACCCCTCCACTTG.

This CDR3 is CVNQKRLGENEQFF. The CDR3 DNA sequence: TGTGTCAACCAGAAGCGGCTGGGCGAAAATGAGCAGTTCTTC. The chain joins TRBV11-2 to TRBJ2-1; D is perhaps TRBD2 (5 bases). This CDR3 contains 14 residues. Germline assignment: CDR1 SGHAT and CDR2 FQNNGV.

This clonotype was counted at least ten times. The J gene is TRBJ2-4, the V gene TRBV4-2; TRBD2 matches at 8 bases. Germline V CDR1 and CDR2: LGHNA, YNFKEQ. The CDR3 runs 14 residues. V was clipped by 1 base and J by 8 bases; unmatched bases: 4. The CDR3 sequence: CASSQVVSGDIQYF. For the CDR3, the DNA is TGTGCCAGCAGCCAAGTTGTTAGCGGGGACATTCAGTACTTC.

Comments on this clonotype: At one end, the junction sequence differs from germline, possibly due to a read error. CDR3 amino acids: CASNLMGADYNERFF. The CDR3 DNA follows: TGTGCCAGCAACTTAATGGGAGCAGACTACAATGAGCGGTTCTTC. J is TRBJ2-1 and V is TRBV11-2; D perhaps matches TRBD2 (5 bases). Germline assignment: CDR1 SGHAT and CDR2 FQNNGV. The CDR3 length is 15 residues.

This clonotype was counted a few times. An end of the junction differs from the germline gene, which may be a read error. The chain recombines TRBV7-9 with TRBJ2-2; possible D gene TRBD2, 5 bases. CDR1 and CDR2 from the germline V gene are SEHNR and FQNEAQ (reference sequence). CDR3 length: 14 amino acids. The CDR3 loop reads CASSFSPNTGKLFF. The CDR3 DNA reads as TGTGCCAGCAGCTTTTCACCGAACACCGGGAAGCTGTTTTTT.

On this clonotype itself: Here the CDR3 omits its conserved ending phenylalanine or tryptophan, so a read error is the likely source. The rearrangement joins TRBV7-9 to TRBJ2-3, with 11 bases lining up with TRBD2. The J segment lost 3 bases and the V segment lost 4 bases, leaving 6 bases of the junction unmatched. The CDR3 is made up of 16 amino acids. Germline CDR1 reads SEHNR; CDR2 reads FQNEAQ (reference sequence). The CDR3 DNA reads as TGTGCCAGCAGCTACCCACTAGCGGGAGAAACAGATACGCAGTATTTA. It yields the protein CASSYPLAGETDTQYL.

The V and J genes are TRBV6-1 and TRBJ2-7; D possibly corresponds to TRBD2 (6 bases). CDR1 is MNHNS, CDR2 SASEGT, per germline. The CDR3 has 13 amino acids. CDR3 coding DNA: TGTGCCAGCAGTGAAGAGCAGGGTCGGGAGCAGTACGTA. Amino acid sequence: CASSEEQGREQYV.

The V and J genes are TRBV12-3 or TRBV12-4 and TRBJ2-2; TRBD1 matches 7 bases. V was clipped by 7 bases and J by 17 bases; unmatched bases: 22. The CDR3 length is 15 residues. Written as DNA, the CDR3 is TGTGCCAGCAATTTCTCTGGGACAGACACCGTGGAGTTATTTTTT. Translation gives CASNFSGTDTVELFF.

About this clonotype itself: The junction departs from the called germline gene at one end, perhaps through a read error. The chain is built from TRBV5-6 and TRBJ2-1; TRBD2 agrees at 7 bases. Looked up from germline, CDR1 is SGHDT and CDR2 is YYEEEE. The CDR3 length is 12 residues. CDR3: CASSLLGGKQFF. CDR3 sequence (DNA): TGTGCAAGCAGCTTGCTCGGGGGGAAGCAGTTCTTC.

On this clonotype itself: Given a much more abundant clone one base away, this may be a read error. The chain couples TRBV24-1 to TRBJ2-2; D possibly uses TRBD1 or TRBD2 (5 bases each). This CDR3 spans 15 amino acids. Looked up from germline, CDR1 is KGHDR and CDR2 is SFDVKD. This CDR3 is CATSLPRGATGALFF. Here the CDR3 DNA reads TGTGCCACCAGCCTCCCCCGGGGCGCGACCGGGGCGCTGTTTTTT.

This chain connects TRBV6-5 to TRBJ2-3; 10 nucleotides agree with TRBD2. Germline CDR1 reads MNHEY; CDR2 reads SVGAGI. This CDR3 is 18 amino acids long. The trim removed 4 bases at V and 0 bases at J, leaving 10 bases unmatched. The CDR3 DNA reads as TGTGCCAGCAGTTCAAGCGGGAGGGGTTCCCTTAGCACAGATACGCAGTATTTT. Protein: CASSSSGRGSLSTDTQYF.

This clonotype has only a few counts. The J gene is TRBJ1-2, the V gene TRBV18; D is ambiguous. CDR1 and CDR2 (germline): KGHSH, LQKENI. Trimming left V 2 bases short and J 8 bases short, with 18 bases between. The CDR3 has 15 amino acids. The DNA for the CDR3 is TGTGCCAGCTCACCAAGGACGGGGTACTTCGGGGGCTACACCTTC. This encodes CASSPRTGYFGGYTF.

The chain joins TRBV20-1 to TRBJ2-5; 7 bases match TRBD1. The CDR3 runs 13 residues. Trimming at V came to 3 bases and at J to 0 bases, leaving 1 base not matched to a gene. Germline V gene data show CDR1 as DFQATT and CDR2 as SNEGSKA (reference sequence). The CDR3 DNA follows: TGCAGTGCTAGCGACAGGGACCAAGAGACCCAGTACTTC. This gives the protein CSASDRDQETQYF.

For this clonotype: Without the conserved terminal phenylalanine or tryptophan, this CDR3 likely stems from a read error. This rearrangement joins TRBV6-1 to TRBJ2-2; 13 bases are a match to TRBD2. The CDR3 is 15 amino acids. The V gene end was trimmed by 10 bases and the J gene end by 10 bases; junction bases not matched to a gene: 12. The germline V gene has CDR1 MNHNS and CDR2 SASEGT. The CDR3 DNA sequence: TGTGCCAACTCCCCTCCCGGACTAGCGGGAGTGGAGCTGTTTTCT. Translating gives CANSPPGLAGVELFS.

This clonotype was recorded only once. It may be a read error: a sequence one base away is much more abundant. This chain uses TRBV11-2 with TRBJ2-1; the D gene could be TRBD1 or TRBD2 (5 bases each). The germline V gene has CDR1 SGHAT and CDR2 FQNNGV. The germline V and J ends were trimmed by 1 base and 6 bases, with 13 bases remaining between them. CDR3 length equals 15 residues. The CDR3 DNA is TGTGCCAGCAGCTTAGGATCTGAGGGGAGCAATGAGCAGTTCTTC. Its translation is CASSLGSEGSNEQFF.

With regard to this clonotype: One end of the junction fails to match germline, which may point to a read error. The rearrangement uses TRBV6-5 and TRBJ2-1; D may be TRBD2 (6 bases). Germline loops: CDR1 MNHEY, CDR2 SVGAGI. The length of the CDR3 is 15 residues. This CDR3 is CASSYSGGMGNELFF. The CDR3 nucleotides are TGTGCCAGCAGTTACTCTGGGGGGATGGGTAATGAGCTGTTCTTC.

The V call is TRBV28, the J call TRBJ2-2; D perhaps matches TRBD2 (6 bases). The CDR3 runs to 16 residues. CDR1 is MDHEN, CDR2 SYDVKM, per germline. This CDR3 reads CGISGWRDTNTGELFF. The CDR3 nucleotides read TGTGGCATCAGTGGATGGAGGGATACGAACACCGGGGAGCTGTTTTTT.

To note about this clonotype: The junction differs from germline at one of its ends, possibly a read error. CDR3 protein: CACSYGTSGGSEQYF. The CDR3 coding sequence is TGTGCCTGCAGCTACGGGACTAGCGGGGGGAGCGAGCAGTACTTC. The chain employs TRBV5-5 and TRBJ2-7; 15 nucleotides match TRBD2. The CDR3 extends over 15 amino acids. In germline, CDR1 is SGHKS, CDR2 YYEKEE (reference sequence).

The rearrangement links TRBV10-1 to TRBJ2-7, with D perhaps matching TRBD2 (5 bases). Germline V gene lookup returns CDR1 WNHNN and CDR2 SYGVQD (reference sequence). V was pared by 3 bases and J by 9 bases, with 18 bases between. The CDR3 spans 14 residues. The CDR3 loop is CASSEEGSPNGQYV. For the CDR3, the DNA is TGCGCCAGCAGTGAAGAAGGGAGTCCTAACGGGCAGTACGTC.

Worth noting for this clonotype: Given the absence of the conserved phenylalanine or tryptophan at the CDR3 end, a read error is likely. This chain connects TRBV12-3 or TRBV12-4 to TRBJ2-5; no definite D call. The length of the CDR3 is 11 residues. The CDR3 DNA reads as TGTGCCAGCAATTTATCGGAGACCCAGTACTTA. Translated, it gives CASNLSETQYL.

In regard to this clonotype: Germline and junction disagree at one end, which may indicate a read error. V and J are TRBV12-3 or TRBV12-4 and TRBJ2-2; the match to TRBD2 covers 8 bases. The CDR3 loop spans 13 amino acids. DNA for the CDR3: TGTGTCAGCAGACGGGGGGGGGTCGGGGAGCTGTTTTTT. Its translation is CVSRRGGVGELFF.

A word on this clonotype: The germline gene is not matched at one end of the junction; a read error may be the cause. V gene TRBV4-2 combines with J gene TRBJ2-3; D perhaps matches TRBD1 (6 bases). This CDR3 comprises 17 residues. CDR1 is LGHNA and CDR2 is YNFKEQ in the germline V gene. The chain's CDR3 is CASSHVQQGRWTDTQYF. The CDR3 region has the DNA TGTGCCAGCAGTCATGTTCAACAGGGTAGGTGGACAGATACTCAGTATTTT.

By sample share, this clonotype is medium-sized (0.01 to 0.1%). The chain employs TRBV29-1 and TRBJ2-5; 9 positions agree with TRBD2. CDR1 is SQVTM, CDR2 ANQGSEA, per germline. The ends lost 1 base at V and 3 bases at J; junction bases unmatched: 6. The CDR3 spans 15 residues. The CDR3 reads CSVEGVAGEEETQYF. The CDR3 nucleotides are TGCAGCGTTGAAGGAGTAGCGGGAGAAGAAGAGACCCAGTACTTC.

In regard to this clonotype: An end of the junction does not agree with germline; a read error may underlie this. This rearrangement joins TRBV20-1 to TRBJ2-7, with a tentative D call TRBD2 (5 bases). In germline, CDR1 is DFQATT, CDR2 SNEGSKA (reference sequence). The CDR3 covers 16 residues. The CDR3 coding sequence is TGCAGTACTAGAGATCGGGTCAGGCTTATCACCGACGAGCAGTACTTC. This encodes CSTRDRVRLITDEQYF.

This clonotype was seen ten or more times. The chain carries TRBV6-1 and TRBJ2-1, with a possible D match to TRBD1 (6 bases). The CDR3 has 15 residues. Trimming shortened V by 5 bases and J by 5 bases, and 16 bases separated the two germline ends. CDR1 and CDR2 (germline): MNHNS, SASEGT. The CDR3 region is CASSLRQVNDNEQFF. As DNA, the CDR3 is TGTGCCAGCAGTCTTCGACAGGTTAATGACAATGAGCAGTTCTTC.

Comments on this clonotype: The conserved closing phenylalanine or tryptophan is absent in this CDR3, likely reflecting a read error. The chain uses TRBV10-1 and TRBJ2-7; a possible D gene is TRBD2 (6 bases). The CDR3 length is 14 residues. The germline V gene encodes CDR1 WNHNN and CDR2 SYGVQD (reference sequence). The CDR3 nucleotides read TGCACCAACAGTGAAGGAGGGAGCCCTAACGAGCAGTACATC. Amino acids: CTNSEGGSPNEQYI.

Worth noting for this clonotype: Being one base from a much bigger clone, this may be a read error. The V gene is TRBV6-5, the J gene TRBJ2-7; D is undetermined. The V and J ends lost 8 bases and 0 bases respectively, with 14 bases between them. CDR1 and CDR2 (germline): MNHEY, SVGAGI. The length of the CDR3 is 14 residues. CDR3 sequence: CASCPSRLSYEQYV. In DNA, the CDR3 is TGTGCCAGCTGTCCGTCTAGACTCTCCTACGAGCAGTACGTC.

In regard to this clonotype: The germline gene is not matched at one end of the junction; a read error may be the cause. The chain couples TRBV7-3 to TRBJ2-2; possibly TRBD1 for D (6 bases). The CDR3 sequence is 15 residues long. Germline CDR1 reads SGHTA; CDR2 reads FQGTGA. CDR3 nucleotide sequence: TGTGTCAGCAGCTCACTGGCCTCAGGGGCCGGGGAGTTGTTTTTT. Translation: CVSSSLASGAGELFF.